The T cell receptor (beta chain) under discussion was sequenced for a study of blood T cell repertoires in COVID-19. Sequencing used immunoSEQ multiplex PCR; TCRdb keeps in-frame clones, though not all of them. This repertoire shows a few hundred thousand clones, approximately 89% found once; its top ten account for 0.8% to 0.9%. The V and J ends lost 6 bases and 0 bases, in that order; junction bases with no gene match: 17. The CDR3 spans 19 residues. The V gene's germline CDR1 is MNHEY and CDR2 SMNVEV (reference sequence). This clone was detected a few times. The rearrangement joins TRBV27 to TRBJ2-4; TRBD2 matches at 7 bases. The sequence came from a woman between 40 and 55 years old who had been exposed to COVID-19. The source material was PBMCs or T cells enriched from blood (not recorded which). The CDR3 reads CASRVLREGQSGAKNIQYF. The CDR3 DNA is TGTGCCAGCAGAGTGTTGAGGGAGGGCCAGAGCGGAGCCAAAAACATTCAGTACTTC.